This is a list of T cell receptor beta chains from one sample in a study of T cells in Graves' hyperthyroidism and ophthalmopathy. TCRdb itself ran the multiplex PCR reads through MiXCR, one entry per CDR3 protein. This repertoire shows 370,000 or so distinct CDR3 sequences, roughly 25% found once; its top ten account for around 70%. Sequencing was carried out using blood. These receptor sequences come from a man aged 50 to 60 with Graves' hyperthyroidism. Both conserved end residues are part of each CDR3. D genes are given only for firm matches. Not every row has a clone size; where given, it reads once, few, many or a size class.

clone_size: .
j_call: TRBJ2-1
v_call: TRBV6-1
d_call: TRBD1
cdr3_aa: CASSYYQTGGRNEQFF
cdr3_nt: TGTGCCAGCAGTTATTACCAGACAGGGGGCCGCAATGAGCAGTTCTTC

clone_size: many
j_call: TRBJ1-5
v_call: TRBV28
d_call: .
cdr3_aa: CASTAGNQPQHF
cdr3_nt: TGTGCCAGCACAGCGGGGAATCAGCCCCAGCATTTT

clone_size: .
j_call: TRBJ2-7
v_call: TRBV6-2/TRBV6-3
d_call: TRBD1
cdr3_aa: CASSYYRGYSYEQYF
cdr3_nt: TGTGCCAGCAGTTATTACAGGGGGTACTCCTACGAGCAGTACTTC

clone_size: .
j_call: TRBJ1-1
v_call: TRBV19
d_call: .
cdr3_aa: CASSIGGGANTEAFF
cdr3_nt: TGTGCCAGTAGTATAGGGGGTGGGGCGAACACTGAAGCTTTCTTT

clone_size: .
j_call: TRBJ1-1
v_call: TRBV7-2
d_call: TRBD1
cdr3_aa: CASSAQGAGGTEAFF
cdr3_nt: TGTGCCAGCAGCGCACAGGGGGCGGGGGGAACTGAAGCTTTCTTT

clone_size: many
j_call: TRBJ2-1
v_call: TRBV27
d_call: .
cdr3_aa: CASTTVGREQFF
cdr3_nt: TGTGCCAGCACTACGGTTGGACGTGAGCAGTTCTTC

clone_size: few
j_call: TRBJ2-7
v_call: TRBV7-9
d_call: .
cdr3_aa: CASSVGTPRAEQYF
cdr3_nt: TGTGCCAGCAGCGTCGGGACTCCTCGGGCCGAGCAGTACTTC

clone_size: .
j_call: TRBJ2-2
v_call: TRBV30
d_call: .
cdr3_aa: CAWSVLGSGELFF
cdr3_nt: TGTGCCTGGAGTGTACTTGGGTCCGGGGAGCTGTTTTTT

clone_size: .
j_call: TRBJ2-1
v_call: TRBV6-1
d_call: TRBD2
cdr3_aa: CASTPLPGLAGGGVYNEQFF
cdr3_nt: TGTGCCAGCACCCCATTACCGGGACTAGCGGGAGGCGGGGTCTACAATGAGCAGTTCTTC

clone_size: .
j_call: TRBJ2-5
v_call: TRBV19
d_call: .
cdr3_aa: CASSMGVEETQYF
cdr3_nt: TGTGCCAGTAGTATGGGAGTCGAAGAGACCCAGTACTTC